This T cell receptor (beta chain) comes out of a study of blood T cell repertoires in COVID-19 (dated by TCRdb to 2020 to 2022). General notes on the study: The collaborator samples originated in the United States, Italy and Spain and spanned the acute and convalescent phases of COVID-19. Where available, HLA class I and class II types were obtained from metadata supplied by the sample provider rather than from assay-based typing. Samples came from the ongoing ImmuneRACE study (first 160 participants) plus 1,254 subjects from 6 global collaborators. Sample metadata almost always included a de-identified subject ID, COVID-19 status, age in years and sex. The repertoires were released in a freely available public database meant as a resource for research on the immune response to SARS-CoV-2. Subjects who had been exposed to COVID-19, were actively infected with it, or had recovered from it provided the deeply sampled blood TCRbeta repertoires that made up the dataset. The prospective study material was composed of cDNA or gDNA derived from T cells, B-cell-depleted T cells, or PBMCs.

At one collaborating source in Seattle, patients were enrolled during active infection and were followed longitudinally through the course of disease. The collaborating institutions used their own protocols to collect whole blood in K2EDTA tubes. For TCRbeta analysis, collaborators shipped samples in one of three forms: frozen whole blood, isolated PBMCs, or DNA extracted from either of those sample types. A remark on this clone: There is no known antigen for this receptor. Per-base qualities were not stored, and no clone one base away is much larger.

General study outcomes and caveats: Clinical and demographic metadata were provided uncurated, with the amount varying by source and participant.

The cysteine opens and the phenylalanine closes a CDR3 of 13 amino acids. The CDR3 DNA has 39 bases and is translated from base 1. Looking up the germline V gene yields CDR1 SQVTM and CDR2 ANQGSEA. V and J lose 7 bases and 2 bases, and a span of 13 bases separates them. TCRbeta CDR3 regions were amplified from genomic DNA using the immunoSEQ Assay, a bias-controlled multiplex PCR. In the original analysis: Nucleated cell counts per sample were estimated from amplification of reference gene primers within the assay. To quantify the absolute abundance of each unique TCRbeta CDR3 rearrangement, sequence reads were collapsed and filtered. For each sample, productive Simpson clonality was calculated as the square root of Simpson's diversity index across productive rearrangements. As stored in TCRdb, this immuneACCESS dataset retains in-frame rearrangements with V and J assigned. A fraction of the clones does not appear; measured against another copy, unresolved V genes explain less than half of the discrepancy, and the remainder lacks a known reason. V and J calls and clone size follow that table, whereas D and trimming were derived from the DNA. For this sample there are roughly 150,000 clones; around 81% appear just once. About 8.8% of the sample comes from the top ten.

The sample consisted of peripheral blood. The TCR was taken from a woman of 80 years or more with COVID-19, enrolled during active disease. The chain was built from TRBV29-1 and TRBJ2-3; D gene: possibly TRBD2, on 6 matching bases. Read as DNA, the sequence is TGCAGCGATTTAGCGGCCCCCACAGATACGCAGTATTTT. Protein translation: CSDLAAPTDTQYF.